Listed below are T cell receptor beta chains from one sample, sequenced in a study of T cells in Graves' hyperthyroidism and ophthalmopathy. TCRdb passed the multiplex PCR reads through MiXCR, listing each CDR3 protein once. Among hundreds of thousands of distinct CDR3 sequences listed, 14% were seen once. Material for sequencing was blood. Receptor source: a woman in her 30s with Graves' hyperthyroidism that later progressed to Graves' ophthalmopathy. CDR3s include the opening cysteine and the closing phenylalanine or tryptophan. A D gene is named only where the DNA matches it firmly. Rows may omit the clone size; those that give it use once, few, many or a size class.

TRBV27	many	NA	TRBJ1-4	TGTGCCAGCAGCTTCGGGCCAAATGAAAAACTGTTTTTT	CASSFGPNEKLFF
TRBV5-1	few	NA	TRBJ1-5	TGCGCCAGCAGCTTGTATTCGGGGAATAATCAGCCCCAGCATTTT	CASSLYSGNNQPQHF
TRBV7-3	few	TRBD1	TRBJ2-2	TGTGCCAGCAGCAAACAGGGGCCGAACACCGGGGAGCTGTTTTTT	CASSKQGPNTGELFF
TRBV5-8	many	TRBD1	TRBJ1-1	TGTGCCAGCAGCTCGACAACAGGGGCCCACACTGAAGCTTTCTTT	CASSSTTGAHTEAFF
TRBV7-9	many	NA	TRBJ2-6	TGTGCCAGCAGCTTATGGACAGACTCTGGGGCCAACGTCCTGACTTTC	CASSLWTDSGANVLTF
TRBV4-1	many	TRBD1	TRBJ2-1	TGCGCCAGCAGCCGAGGACAGGTGGTCAATGAGCAGTTCTTC	CASSRGQVVNEQFF
TRBV20-1	few	NA	TRBJ2-5	TGCAGTGCTAGCCCAATGGAGACCCAGTACTTC	CSASPMETQYF
TRBV6-1	many	NA	TRBJ1-2	TGTGCCAGCAGTGAAATAAGAGGGGCGCGAGGCTACACCTTC	CASSEIRGARGYTF
TRBV7-9	many	NA	TRBJ2-1	TGTGCCAGCAGCTTAGACGACGATGAGCAGTTCTTC	CASSLDDDEQFF
TRBV12-3/TRBV12-4	many	NA	TRBJ1-5	TGTGCCAGCAGTTTCGGATCCGCCGATCAGCCCCAGCATTTT	CASSFGSADQPQHF
TRBV28	many	NA	TRBJ1-6	TGTGCCAGCGTACCTCAACCGGGCCTGAATTATTCACCCCTCCACTTT	CASVPQPGLNYSPLHF
TRBV11-2	NA	TRBD2	TRBJ2-7	TGTGCCAGCAGCACCCGGAGGGGACTAGCGGGAGGGTACGAGCAGTACTTC	CASSTRRGLAGGYEQYF
TRBV2	many	TRBD2	TRBJ2-2	TGTGCCAGCTCGCAGGCACTAGCGGGAATCACCGGGGAGCTGTTTTTT	CASSQALAGITGELFF
TRBV5-8	many	TRBD2	TRBJ2-5	TGTGCCAGCAGCTTGGGGCTAGCGGGAGGGAGAGAGACCCAGTACTTC	CASSLGLAGGRETQYF
TRBV19	many	TRBD1	TRBJ1-6	TGTGCCAGTAGTATCGGACAGGGGTGGAATTCACCCCTCCACTTT	CASSIGQGWNSPLHF
TRBV7-8	NA	NA	TRBJ2-2	TGTGCCAGCAGCTTAGTGGTCCTCGGGGAGCTGTTTTTT	CASSLVVLGELFF
TRBV20-1	NA	TRBD2	TRBJ2-3	TGCAGTGCTAGACTTAGCGGGCCAGATACGCAGTATTTT	CSARLSGPDTQYF
TRBV10-3	many	NA	TRBJ1-4	TGTGCCATCAGTGAGGGACAGAATGAAAAACTGTTTTTT	CAISEGQNEKLFF
TRBV12-3/TRBV12-4	many	NA	TRBJ1-4	NA	CASSSSTGDEKLFF
TRBV20-1	NA	TRBD2	TRBJ2-5	TGCAGTGCTAGAGATCGGGCGGGAGTGCAGGAGACCCAGTACTTC	CSARDRAGVQETQYF
TRBV7-2	many	NA	TRBJ2-5	TGTGCCAGCAGCTTAGCCCCAGGGACGGAGACCCAGTACTTC	CASSLAPGTETQYF
TRBV28	NA	NA	TRBJ1-1	TGTGCCAGCAGTTGGGTAGGACTCGGGAACACTGAAGCTTTCTTT	CASSWVGLGNTEAFF
TRBV19	NA	TRBD1	TRBJ2-1	TGTGCCAGTTTAGGTAGGGACAGCTCCTACAATGAGCAGTTCTTC	CASLGRDSSYNEQFF
TRBV10-3	NA	NA	TRBJ2-1	TGTGCCATCGGCGCTCCTCCAGGGGATGAGCAGTTCTTC	CAIGAPPGDEQFF
TRBV4-1	many	NA	TRBJ1-6	TGCGCCAGCAGCTTCACTGCTTCACCCCTCCACTTT	CASSFTASPLHF
TRBV4-2	NA	NA	TRBJ2-1	TGTGCCAGCCGTCGAGTAAGATATGGGGACCGCGGAGATGAGCAGTTCTTC	CASRRVRYGDRGDEQFF
TRBV20-1	many	TRBD2	TRBJ2-5	TGCAGTGCTAGACTAGCGGCTTTCCAAGAGACCCAGTACTTC	CSARLAAFQETQYF
TRBV7-9	many	NA	TRBJ1-5	TGTGCCAGCAGCTTAGAAGAGGGGTCTGGGAGGGATCAGCCCCAGCATTTT	CASSLEEGSGRDQPQHF
TRBV7-2	many	TRBD2	TRBJ2-2	TGTGCCAGCAGCTCCGGGACTAGCACCGGGGAGCTGTTTTTT	CASSSGTSTGELFF
TRBV20-1	few	TRBD2	TRBJ2-1	TGCAGTGCTAGAGGAGGACTAGCGGGAGGGAGTAGCTCCTACAATGAGCAGTTCTTC	CSARGGLAGGSSSYNEQFF
TRBV4-3	many	NA	TRBJ2-7	TGCGCCAGCAGCCAAGCTCCGACGGTGCGGGGTAACGAGCAGTACTTC	CASSQAPTVRGNEQYF
TRBV7-2	few	TRBD1	TRBJ1-5	TGTGCCAGCAGCTTAAGGGACAGGGGGAATCAGCCCCAGCATTTT	CASSLRDRGNQPQHF
TRBV6-5	NA	TRBD1	TRBJ1-3	TGTGCCAGCAGTTACGGACAGGGGGCAGGTGGAAACACCATATATTTT	CASSYGQGAGGNTIYF
TRBV6-1	NA	NA	TRBJ1-3	TGTGCCAGCAGTGAATCAGAGGGTATCTCTGGAAACACCATATATTTT	CASSESEGISGNTIYF
TRBV19	NA	TRBD2	TRBJ2-4	TGTGCCAGTAGTATAGAATCTAGCGGGGCCCTTGTAGCCAAAAACATTCAGTACTTC	CASSIESSGALVAKNIQYF
TRBV9	many	NA	TRBJ2-1	TGTGCCAGCAGCCAGGGGGGCGACAATGAGCAGTTCTTC	CASSQGGDNEQFF
TRBV7-2	many	NA	TRBJ1-6	TGTGCCAGCAGCTTAAGTGCAGGCATAGGGTCACCCCTCCACTTT	CASSLSAGIGSPLHF